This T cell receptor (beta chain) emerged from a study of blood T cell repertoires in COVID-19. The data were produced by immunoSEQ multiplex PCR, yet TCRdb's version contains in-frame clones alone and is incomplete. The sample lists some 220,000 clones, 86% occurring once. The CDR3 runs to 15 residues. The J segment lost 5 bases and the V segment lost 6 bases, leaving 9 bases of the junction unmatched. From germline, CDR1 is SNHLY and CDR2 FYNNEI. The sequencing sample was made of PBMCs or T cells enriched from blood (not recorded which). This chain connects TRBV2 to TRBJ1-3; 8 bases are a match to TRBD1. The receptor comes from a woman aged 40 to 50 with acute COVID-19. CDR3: CASSKLQGGRNTIYF. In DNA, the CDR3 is TGTGCCAGCAGCAAACTACAGGGGGGTAGAAACACCATATATTTT.